These 20 T cell receptor beta chains share one sample of origin, sequenced in a study of blood T cell repertoires in COVID-19. Assay used: immunoSEQ multiplex PCR; TCRdb lists only in-frame clones, some missing. The sample includes approximately 100,000 clones, more than 85% of them seen just once. The sequenced sample was peripheral blood. These receptors originate from a human donor in a cohort sampled during active COVID-19.

The genes are TRBV28 and TRBJ1-4; maybe TRBD1 (6 bases). V was clipped by 2 bases and J by 5 bases, with 12 bases between them. Germline-derived CDR1 and CDR2 are MDHEN and SYDVKM. CDR3 length: 15 amino acids. This CDR3 reads CASSLLGQRNEKLFF. In nucleotides, the CDR3 is TGTGCCAGCAGTTTACTTGGACAGCGGAATGAAAAACTGTTTTTT.

A single count supports this clone. The gene calls are TRBV19 and TRBJ2-7, with 8 bases lining up with TRBD2. V was pared by 3 bases and J by 3 bases, with 1 base of the junction left unmatched. The CDR3 has 13 residues. Germline V lookup: CDR1 LNHDA, CDR2 SQIVND (reference sequence). DNA for the CDR3: TGTGCCAGTAGTATGGGGACTAGCTACGAGCAGTACTTC. It translates to CASSMGTSYEQYF.

The J gene is TRBJ2-3, the V gene TRBV29-1; 9 nucleotides agree with TRBD2. Germline trimming cut 1 base from V and 2 bases from J; bases unmatched to any gene: 7. The V gene's germline CDR1 is SQVTM and CDR2 ANQGSEA. There are 16 residues in the CDR3. For the CDR3, the DNA is TGCAGCGTTGAAGGGGTGACTAGCGGATTCACAGATACGCAGTATTTT. Translation gives CSVEGVTSGFTDTQYF.

A few counts support this clone. The rearrangement joins TRBV12-2 to TRBJ2-7; TRBD1 is the table's D call and was not checked against the DNA. TRBV12-2 counts as a pseudogene. This CDR3 is 17 amino acids long. Here the CDR3 reads CASRLDRAGTDGYEQYF. CDR3 coding DNA: TGTGCAAGTCGCTTAGACCGGGCGGGGACAGACGGTTACGAGCAGTACTTC.

This clone was counted a few times. The rearrangement uses TRBV6-6 and TRBJ1-5; D is perhaps TRBD1 (5 bases). The V end was cut by 6 bases, the J end by 7 bases, with 22 bases between. The germline gives CDR1 MNHNY, CDR2 SVGAGI (reference sequence). This CDR3 has 16 residues. The CDR3 DNA reads TGTGCCAGCAGCGTCGACACTAACGGGGGATTACAGCCCCAGCATTTT. It encodes CASSVDTNGGLQPQHF.

The V gene is TRBV28, the J gene TRBJ2-3; D unresolved. CDR1 is MDHEN, CDR2 SYDVKM, per germline. V lost 6 bases to trimming and J lost 3 bases, with 4 bases between them. The CDR3 length is 11 residues. CDR3 coding DNA: TGTGCCAGCAGCTCGACAGATACGCAGTATTTT. It is translated as CASSSTDTQYF.

This clone was observed a single time. The V call is TRBV29-1, the J call TRBJ2-3; 8 positions agree with TRBD2. After removal of 7 bases from V and 4 bases from J, the junction contained 7 bases not matched to a gene. Germline V gene data show CDR1 as SQVTM and CDR2 as ANQGSEA. The CDR3 loop spans 13 amino acids. CDR3 in amino acids: CSASGGEADTQYF. CDR3 bases: TGCAGCGCGTCGGGGGGGGAGGCAGATACGCAGTATTTT.

This clone was counted only a few times. The chain combines TRBV19 with TRBJ2-2; D is undetermined. CDR1 LNHDA and CDR2 SQIVND come from the germline V gene (reference sequence). V was cut by 3 bases and J by 8 bases, with 7 bases left in between. This CDR3 is 12 amino acids long. The chain's CDR3 is CASSIRVGELFF. The DNA of the CDR3 is TGTGCCAGTAGTATCCGCGTAGGGGAGCTGTTTTTT.

The chain carries TRBV5-1 and TRBJ2-7, with 9 bases that match TRBD1. The CDR3 extends over 13 amino acids. The V segment lost 5 bases and the J segment 4 bases; nucleotides outside the gene matches: 4. Germline V CDR1 and CDR2: SGHRS, YFSETQ. The CDR3 coding sequence is TGCGCCAGCAGAATGGGACAGGGATACGAGCAGTACTTC. This codes for CASRMGQGYEQYF. Variable domain in full (rest from reference TRBV5-1 and TRBJ2-7): KAGVTQTPRYLIKTRGQQVTLSCSPISGHRSVSWYQQTPGQGLQFLFEYFSETQRNKGNFPGRFSGRQFSNSRSEMNVSTLELGDSALYLCASRMGQGYEQYFGPGTRLTVT.

This chain joins TRBV24-1 and TRBJ2-7, with D possibly being TRBD2 (7 bases). The CDR3 runs 17 residues. The germline V gene has CDR1 KGHDR and CDR2 SFDVKD. Trimming shortened V by 5 bases and J by 0 bases, and 19 bases separated the two germline ends. CDR3 sequence reads: CATSVWGGGDTSYEQYF. CDR3 DNA: TGTGCCACCAGTGTTTGGGGGGGCGGGGACACCTCCTACGAGCAGTACTTC.

The rearrangement uses TRBV7-6 and TRBJ2-7, with TRBD1 identical over 8 bases. Germline CDR1 reads SGHVS; CDR2 reads FNYEAQ. The CDR3 consists of 13 residues. With 1 base clipped from V and 6 bases from J, the junction kept 2 bases outside the gene matches. CDR3 residues: CASSLDTGGEQYF. CDR3 in DNA: TGTGCCAGCAGCTTAGATACAGGGGGCGAGCAGTACTTC.

CDR3 sequence (DNA): TGTGCCAGCAGTCCGGGACTAGCGGACAATGAGCAGTTCTTC. It encodes CASSPGLADNEQFF. The rearrangement uses TRBV27 and TRBJ2-1; 11 nucleotides align to TRBD2. The CDR3 has 14 residues. Germline V gene lookup returns CDR1 MNHEY and CDR2 SMNVEV (reference sequence). V trimming: 5 bases; J trimming: 5 bases; junction bases outside the gene matches: 2.

J is TRBJ2-1 and V is TRBV19; D call uncertain. Trimming shortened V by 7 bases and J by 0 bases, and 10 bases separated the two germline ends. The germline gives CDR1 LNHDA, CDR2 SQIVND (reference sequence). This CDR3 has 14 residues. In nucleotides, the CDR3 is TGTGCCAGTACCCGCGCGGACTCCTACAATGAGCAGTTCTTC. Translation: CASTRADSYNEQFF. Drawing the rest from reference TRBV19 and TRBJ2-1, the complete variable domain is DGGITQSPKYLFRKEGQNVTLSCEQNLNHDAMYWYRQDPGQGLRLIYYSQIVNDFQKGDIAEGYSVSREKKESFPLTVTSAQKNPTAFYLCASTRADSYNEQFFGPGTRLTVL.

V gene TRBV2 combines with J gene TRBJ1-1; 7 nucleotides match TRBD1. The ends lost 8 bases at V and 6 bases at J; junction bases unmatched: 6. This CDR3 contains 12 residues. Per germline, CDR1 SNHLY and CDR2 FYNNEI. CDR3 loop: CASHHDRAEAFF. DNA of the CDR3: TGTGCCAGCCACCATGACAGGGCTGAAGCTTTCTTT.

V gene TRBV7-2 combines with J gene TRBJ2-2; D ambiguous. Germline V CDR1 and CDR2: SGHTA, FQGNSA. This CDR3 spans 13 amino acids. The V and J ends lost 5 bases and 6 bases respectively, with 10 bases between them. CDR3 DNA sequence: TGTGCCAGCAGCCCCCAGCTAGCCGGGGAGCTGTTTTTT. This encodes CASSPQLAGELFF. The full variable domain, rest sourced from reference TRBV7-2 and TRBJ2-2, is GAGVSQSPSNKVTEKGKDVELRCDPISGHTALYWYRQSLGQGLEFLIYFQGNSAPDKSGLPSDRFSAERTGGSVSTLTIQRTQQEDSAVYLCASSPQLAGELFFGEGSRLTVL.

V gene TRBV9 combines with J gene TRBJ1-2, with D unclear. Trimming took 3 bases from V and 5 from J, leaving 20 bases between them. Germline CDR1 reads SGDLS; CDR2 reads YYNGEE. The CDR3 loop spans 16 amino acids. Written as DNA, the CDR3 is TGTGCCAGCAGCGAAGTGGACGGGGAGGACCCTTATGGCTACACCTTC. Its translation: CASSEVDGEDPYGYTF.

CDR3 nucleotide sequence: TGTGCCAGCAGCCCCGTGGCGTGGGCAGATAACTATGGCTACACCTTC. This gives the protein CASSPVAWADNYGYTF. The chain links TRBV9 to TRBJ1-2; no definite D call. V dropped 4 bases and J dropped 1 base, with 17 bases sitting between them. This CDR3 region has 16 residues. The germline gives CDR1 SGDLS, CDR2 YYNGEE. The whole variable domain, filled in from reference TRBV9 and TRBJ1-2, reads DSGVTQTPKHLITATGQRVTLRCSPRSGDLSVYWYQQSLDQGLQFLIQYYNGEERAKGNILERFSAQQFPDLHSELNLSSLELGDSALYFCASSPVAWADNYGYTFGSGTRLTVV.

The V call is TRBV19, the J call TRBJ2-7, with 8 bases lining up with TRBD1. J lost 2 bases, V lost 9 bases, and 3 bases had no gene match. Per the germline V gene, CDR1 is LNHDA and CDR2 is SQIVND (reference sequence). The CDR3 is 12 residues long. As DNA, the CDR3 is TGTGCCAGCTCGGGACAGGCCTACGAGCAGTACTTC. It is translated as CASSGQAYEQYF.

This sequence joins TRBV7-9 and TRBJ1-5; D is perhaps TRBD1 (5 bases). Germline lookup yields CDR1 SEHNR and CDR2 FQNEAQ (reference sequence). The ends were cut back, 5 bases at V and 6 bases at J, with 17 bases in the middle. This CDR3 has 15 amino acids. The CDR3 bases are TGTGCCAGCAGCCGAGTCCAGGGTATGCGTCAGCCCCAGCATTTT. Protein: CASSRVQGMRQPQHF. Drawing the rest from reference TRBV7-9 and TRBJ1-5, the complete variable domain is DTGVSQNPRHKITKRGQNVTFRCDPISEHNRLYWYRQTLGQGPEFLTYFQNEAQLEKSRLLSDRFSAERPKGSFSTLEIQRTEQGDSAMYLCASSRVQGMRQPQHFGDGTRLSIL.

This chain uses TRBV10-3 with TRBJ1-1; 9 positions agree with TRBD1. From germline, CDR1 is ENHRY and CDR2 SYGVKD. V gave up 9 bases and J gave up 8 bases; unmatched junction bases: 4. The CDR3 is made up of 11 amino acids. CDR3 DNA sequence: TGTGCCATTCACAGGGGGCAGGAAGCTTTCTTT. It encodes CAIHRGQEAFF.